These T cell receptor beta chains were read from a single sample in a study of T cell repertoires in cytomegalovirus infection. Their target antigens are unknown. Each CDR3 protein is one row after TCRdb ran MiXCR on the reads. The table includes about 46,000 distinct CDR3 sequences, roughly 19% detected once. The material sequenced was CD8+ T cells from cultured PBMCs, taken from culture after CMV antigen stimulation. The receptor set was obtained from a human donor in good health (CMV status not recorded). Some clones in this sample may be carry-over from other donors' samples. CDR3s include the opening cysteine and the closing phenylalanine or tryptophan. The D gene is left open where the match is weak. Only some rows state a clone size, as once, few, many or a class for expanded clones.

few,TRBD2,TRBJ2-3,TRBV20-1,CSAGGGLEALAQYF,TGCAGTGCTGGGGGTGGACTAGAAGCCCTGGCGCAGTATTTT
.,.,TRBJ1-2,TRBV12-3/TRBV12-4,CAILRLRGASGYTF,TGTGCCATCCTACGCCTCAGGGGCGCCTCCGGCTACACCTTC
many,.,TRBJ1-2,TRBV7-8,CASSLELGPPGYTF,TGTGCCAGCAGCTTAGAGCTGGGACCGCCAGGCTACACCTTC
.,TRBD2,TRBJ2-3,TRBV27,CASSLGLAGSTDTQYF,TGTGCCAGCAGTTTAGGGCTAGCGGGGAGCACAGATACGCAGTATTTT
many,.,TRBJ2-2,TRBV7-2,CASSSRGTYAGELFF,TGTGCCAGCAGCTCGAGAGGGACTTACGCCGGGGAGCTGTTTTTT
few,.,TRBJ2-3,TRBV4-1,CASSQGGPGASTDTQYF,TGCGCCAGCAGCCAGGGCGGCCCTGGTGCTAGCACAGATACGCAGTATTTT
few,.,TRBJ2-5,TRBV2,CATSDDPRDAEETQYF,TGTGCCACCTCTGATGACCCCCGGGACGCCGAAGAGACCCAGTACTTC
many,.,TRBJ2-3,TRBV7-9,CASSNLLNTQYF,TGTGCCAGCAGCAACCTCCTTAATACGCAGTATTTT
many,.,TRBJ2-6,TRBV11-2,CASSSTDRASGANVLTF,TGTGCCAGCAGCTCTACGGACAGAGCCTCTGGGGCCAACGTCCTGACTTTC
.,TRBD1,TRBJ1-1,TRBV5-5,CASSYWTGGTEAFF,TGTGCCAGCAGCTACTGGACAGGGGGCACTGAAGCTTTCTTT
few,.,TRBJ1-3,TRBV29-1,CSVEVGTGRGNTIYF,TGCAGCGTTGAAGTTGGTACCGGTAGAGGAAACACCATATATTTT
.,TRBD1,TRBJ2-1,TRBV5-1,CASSPGPRDRGNNEQFF,TGCGCCAGCAGCCCCGGGCCCCGGGACAGGGGTAACAATGAGCAGTTCTTC
.,TRBD1,TRBJ1-1,TRBV4-3,CASSQAGTGGTEAFF,TGCGCCAGCAGCCAGGCCGGGACAGGGGGCACTGAAGCTTTCTTT
many,.,TRBJ1-6,TRBV27,CASSGQINSPLHF,TGTGCCAGCAGCGGTCAGATTAATTCACCCCTCCACTTT
few,.,TRBJ1-6,TRBV4-3,CASSQDRSDYNSPLHF,TGCGCCAGCAGCCAAGATCGTTCGGATTATAATTCACCCCTCCACTTT
many,.,TRBJ2-1,TRBV7-9,CASSLSETPNNEQFF,TGTGCCAGCAGCTTATCGGAGACACCGAACAATGAGCAGTTCTTC
.,.,TRBJ1-1,TRBV19,CASSKKGAEAFF,TGTGCCAGTAGTAAAAAAGGGGCTGAAGCTTTCTTT
.,.,TRBJ2-3,TRBV27,CASRGGDRRQYF,TGTGCCAGCAGGGGGGGGGACAGGAGACAGTATTTT
.,.,TRBJ2-5,TRBV12-3/TRBV12-4,CASSFPGGETQYF,TGTGCCAGCAGTTTCCCAGGGGGGGAGACCCAGTACTTC
.,.,TRBJ2-2,TRBV28,CASTGAGAPANTGELFF,TGTGCCAGCACCGGGGCGGGGGCCCCTGCGAACACCGGGGAGCTGTTTTTT
.,.,TRBJ1-3,TRBV30,CAWERSNTIYF,TGTGCCTGGGAGAGATCGAACACCATATATTTT
many,.,TRBJ2-7,TRBV7-2,CASSLVWEIGEQYF,TGTGCCAGCAGCTTAGTTTGGGAAATCGGAGAGCAGTACTTC
many,TRBD2,TRBJ2-1,TRBV6-2/TRBV6-3,CASSPRLAGGPLNNEQFF,TGTGCCAGCAGTCCCCGACTAGCGGGAGGGCCTTTGAACAATGAGCAGTTCTTC
.,.,TRBJ1-2,TRBV6-5,CASSYSMDTNYGYTF,TGTGCCAGCAGTTACTCGATGGACACTAACTATGGCTACACCTTC